This TCR beta chain originates from a study of Graves' ophthalmopathy and Graves' hyperthyroidism (dated by TCRdb to 2017 to 2018). Study-wide context: Peripheral blood was collected at initial diagnosis, prior to any treatment. TCR beta repertoire signatures were used to distinguish Graves' ophthalmopathy from Graves' hyperthyroidism and to predict progression to ophthalmopathy. In total, some 130 blood samples were TCR-sequenced: 43 ophthalmopathy, over 70 hyperthyroidism and about 17 hyperthyroidism-to-ophthalmopathy patients. To explore V-J signatures that distinguish ophthalmopathy from hyperthyroidism, a discovery set of 100 patients was enrolled, made up of 40 to 45 with ophthalmopathy and some 58 with stable hyperthyroidism. The independent validation cohort included some 19 hyperthyroidism patients plus 17 patients who later progressed from hyperthyroidism to ophthalmopathy. T-cell repertoires of thyroid tissue and blood were compared in about 6 hyperthyroidism patients. After sampling, hyperthyroidism patients received methimazole starting at 30 mg daily, and ophthalmopathy patients received high-dose intravenous methylprednisolone.

Comments on this clonotype: It has no known antigen specificity. No quality values exist for individual bases; no much larger clone is one base distant.

For repertoire sequencing, the TCR beta CDR3 regions were amplified from RNA transcripts. HTBI primers and the Qiagen OneStep RT-PCR kit were used in a first-round RT-PCR, which was followed by a second-round multiplex PCR, size selection and purification. The libraries underwent paired-end sequencing with 100 bp reads on an Illumina HiSeq2000. The authors' pipeline ran thus. Reads were processed with SOAPnuke, discarding reads with adapters, uncalled bases, mean Phred below 15, or no exact constant-primer or identifier match. COPE v1.2.5 was used to merge high-quality paired reads. Each unique nucleotide sequence was defined as a clonotype, and clonotypes were aligned to IMGT TRB V, D and J references with MiTCR v1.1. The analysis was limited to V-J combinations with a frequency above 0.0001, which together covered 99.2% of repertoires. A TCR clonal expansion and chaos score per V-J combination was defined as the ratio of F50 clonal expansion to chaos observed in the TCRdist matrix. Welch's t-statistics and random forest were used to narrow the features down to 10 to 15 V-J combinations, which were then fed into a naive Bayes classifier. The Morisita-Horn index was used to measure how similar the thyroid and blood repertoires were. TCRdb reprocessed the public reads (quality trimming at Q25 with fastp, clone calling with MiXCR) and kept in-frame beta chains. Rows merge per CDR3 protein into single entries with the most common DNA and genes. V and J calls and clone size were set by TCRdb, not the authors. The sample data list around 600,000 distinct CDR3 sequences, and 35% to 50% of these were observed just once. The ten largest clones represent 3.3% of the sample.

Ophthalmopathy patients were characterized by moderately to severely active disease, a Clinical Activity Score of at least 3, a NOSPECS grade of at least 4, and a disease duration under 3 months. Patients with other autoimmune diseases, uncontrolled infections, pregnancy or lactation were excluded. Clinical symptoms, serum thyroxine, TRAb, thyroid ultrasound and orbital computed tomography formed the basis of the diagnosis. PBMCs were isolated from 10 ml of fresh peripheral blood by Ficoll-Paque density gradient centrifugation. Total RNA was extracted with Trizol reagent and quality-checked on an Agilent 2100 Bioanalyzer. The full study reports these points: Sample size was not predetermined statistically, and investigators were not blinded to group allocation. In cross-validation, the 13-signature model distinguished ophthalmopathy from stable hyperthyroidism with approximately 90% sensitivity and around 81% specificity, and in the test set the corresponding values were about 80% and 75%. In validation, the model predicted ophthalmopathy progression with 55% to 71% sensitivity and approximately 78% specificity; 12 predicted patients were CT-confirmed with GO in a median of around 6 months. Most expanded thyroid clonotypes with frequency above 0.001 were also detected in blood, suggesting blood repertoires may reflect the thyroid immune response.

The CDR3 covers 17 residues, taking in both the cysteine and the phenylalanine. Only the CDR3 DNA is retained, 51 bases long and in frame from the first base. Trimming accounts for 0 bases at V and 7 bases at J, while the number of junction bases matched to no gene is 10. Reading the germline V gene (reference sequence) gives CDR1 DFQATT and CDR2 SNEGSKA. Sequenced sample: peripheral blood. The sequence derives from an adult man with Graves' ophthalmopathy. The V gene is TRBV20-1 and the J gene is TRBJ1-6, and 9 junction bases match TRBD1. The CDR3 loop reads CSAREQDRGGWNSPLHF. Here is the DNA: TGCAGTGCTAGAGAACAGGACAGGGGTGGATGGAATTCACCCCTCCACTTT.